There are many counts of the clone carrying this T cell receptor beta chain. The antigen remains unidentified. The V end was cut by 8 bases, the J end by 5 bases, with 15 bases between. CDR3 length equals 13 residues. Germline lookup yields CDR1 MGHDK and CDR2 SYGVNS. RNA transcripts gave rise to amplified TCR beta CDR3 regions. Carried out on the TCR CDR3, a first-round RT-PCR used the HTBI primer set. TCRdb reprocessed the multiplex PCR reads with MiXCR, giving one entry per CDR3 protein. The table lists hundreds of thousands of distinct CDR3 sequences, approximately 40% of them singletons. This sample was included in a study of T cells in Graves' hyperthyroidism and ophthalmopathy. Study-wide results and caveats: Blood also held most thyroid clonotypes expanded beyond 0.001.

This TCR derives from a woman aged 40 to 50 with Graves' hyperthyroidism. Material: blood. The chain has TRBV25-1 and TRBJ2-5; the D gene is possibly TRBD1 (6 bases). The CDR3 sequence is CASAHREWETQYF. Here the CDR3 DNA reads TGTGCCAGCGCGCACAGGGAGTGGGAGACCCAGTACTTC.